This T cell receptor (beta chain) came from a study of blood T cell repertoires in COVID-19 (dated by TCRdb to between 2020 and 2021). Some background on the complete study: Samples covering the acute and convalescent phases of COVID-19 were provided by collaborators in the United States, Italy and Spain. The sample metadata nearly always contained a de-identified subject ID, COVID-19 status, age in years and sex. The samples were drawn from the first 160 participants of the ongoing ImmuneRACE study and from over 950 subjects provided by 6 global collaborators. The repertoires were released in a freely available public database meant as a resource for research on the immune response to SARS-CoV-2. The material from the prospective study consisted of cDNA or gDNA derived from T cells, B-cell-depleted T cells, or PBMCs. The dataset comprised deeply sampled blood TCRbeta repertoires from subjects exposed to, actively infected with, or recovered from COVID-19. Where available, HLA class I and class II types were taken from metadata supplied by the sample provider and were not determined by assay-based typing.

Findings and caveats that apply to the study as a whole: How much clinical and demographic metadata was included differed by source and by participant, and the metadata was provided uncurated.

The CDR3 covers 14 residues, taking in both the cysteine and the phenylalanine. Just CDR3 DNA is preserved here, 42 bases in frame from base 1. The germline V and J ends show losses of 4 bases and 2 bases respectively, and no gene match explains 4 bases of the junction. From a lookup of the germline V gene (reference sequence), CDR1 and CDR2 are SGHNT and YYREEE. Of note for this clone: Its antigen target is currently unknown. Base qualities are not at hand, and no much larger clone is one base apart.

The immunoSEQ Assay, a bias-controlled multiplex PCR, was used to amplify TCRbeta CDR3 regions from genomic DNA. The study's processing was this. Nucleated cell counts per sample were estimated from amplification of reference gene primers within the assay. To quantify the absolute abundance of each unique TCRbeta CDR3 rearrangement, sequence reads were collapsed and filtered. Productive Simpson clonality was computed per sample as the square root of Simpson's diversity index over productive rearrangements. Held by TCRdb, this immuneACCESS table contains in-frame sequences only and omits some clones. Under half of the omission traces to an unresolved V gene where checked; the cause of the rest is unknown. Clone size and the V and J calls come from that table; the DNA yielded D and trimming. The table for this sample lists some 77,000 clones; roughly 76% of them were counted only once. Clones ranked in the top ten supply approximately 22% of the sample.

The collaborating institutions used their own protocols to collect whole blood in K2EDTA tubes. For TCRbeta analysis, collaborators shipped samples in one of three forms: frozen whole blood, isolated PBMCs, or DNA extracted from either of those sample types. The source of this sequence is a woman between 65 and 79 years old with acute or convalescent COVID-19. The rearranged segments are TRBV5-4 and TRBJ2-3; 7 nucleotides in the junction match TRBD1. The sequencing input was peripheral blood. CDR3 sequence: CASSRDSPTDTQYF. The nucleotides are TGTGCCAGCAGCAGGGACAGCCCCACAGATACGCAGTATTTT.